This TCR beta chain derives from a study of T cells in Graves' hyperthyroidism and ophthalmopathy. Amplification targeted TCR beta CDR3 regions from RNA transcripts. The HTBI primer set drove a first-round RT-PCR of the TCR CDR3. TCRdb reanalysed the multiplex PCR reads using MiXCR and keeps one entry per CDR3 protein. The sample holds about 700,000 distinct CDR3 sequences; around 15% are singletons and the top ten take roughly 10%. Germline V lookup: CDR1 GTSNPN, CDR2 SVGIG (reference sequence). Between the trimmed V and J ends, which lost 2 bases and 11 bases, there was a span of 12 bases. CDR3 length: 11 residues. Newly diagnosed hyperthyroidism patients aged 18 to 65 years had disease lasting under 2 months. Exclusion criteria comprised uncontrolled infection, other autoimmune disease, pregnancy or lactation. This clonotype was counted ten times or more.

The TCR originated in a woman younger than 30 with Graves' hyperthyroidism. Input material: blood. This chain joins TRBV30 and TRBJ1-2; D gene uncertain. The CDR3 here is CAWSSGLLYTF. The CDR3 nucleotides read TGTGCCTGGAGTTCGGGCCTATTGTACACCTTC.